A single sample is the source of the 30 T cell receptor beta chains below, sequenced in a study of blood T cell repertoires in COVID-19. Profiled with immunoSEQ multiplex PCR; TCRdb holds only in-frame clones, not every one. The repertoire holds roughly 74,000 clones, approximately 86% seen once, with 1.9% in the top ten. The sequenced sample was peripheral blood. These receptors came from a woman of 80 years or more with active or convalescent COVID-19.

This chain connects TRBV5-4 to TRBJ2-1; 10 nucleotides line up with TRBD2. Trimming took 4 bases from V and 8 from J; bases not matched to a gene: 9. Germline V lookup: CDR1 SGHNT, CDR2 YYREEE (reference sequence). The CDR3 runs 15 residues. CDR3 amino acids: CASSQKRGGLDEQFF. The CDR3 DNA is TGTGCCAGCAGCCAAAAGCGGGGGGGCTTGGATGAGCAGTTCTTC.

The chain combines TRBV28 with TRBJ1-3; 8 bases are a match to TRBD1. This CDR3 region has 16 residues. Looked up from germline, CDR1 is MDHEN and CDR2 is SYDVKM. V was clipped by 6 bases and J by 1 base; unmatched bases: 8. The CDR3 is CASSRDRGKSGNTIYF. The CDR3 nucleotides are TGTGCCAGCAGCCGAGACAGGGGAAAATCTGGAAACACCATATATTTT.

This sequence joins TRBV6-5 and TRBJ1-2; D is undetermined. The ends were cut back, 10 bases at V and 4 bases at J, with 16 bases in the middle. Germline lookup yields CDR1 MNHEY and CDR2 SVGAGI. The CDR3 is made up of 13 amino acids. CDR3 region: CAILGSRGYGYTF. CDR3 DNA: TGTGCCATCTTAGGGTCCCGGGGCTATGGCTACACCTTC.

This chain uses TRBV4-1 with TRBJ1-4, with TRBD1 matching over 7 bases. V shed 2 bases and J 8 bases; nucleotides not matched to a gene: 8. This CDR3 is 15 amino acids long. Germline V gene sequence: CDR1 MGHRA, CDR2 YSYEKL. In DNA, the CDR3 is TGCGCCAGCAGCCAAACCCGGGACAGTAACGAAAAACTGTTTTTT. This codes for CASSQTRDSNEKLFF.

This CDR3 reads CASSPSPEADTQYF. The CDR3 DNA reads TGTGCCAGCAGCCCCTCCCCAGAGGCAGATACGCAGTATTTT. The V call is TRBV9, the J call TRBJ2-3; D ambiguous. The germline V gene has CDR1 SGDLS and CDR2 YYNGEE. This CDR3 has 14 amino acids. Trimming removed 4 bases at V and 4 bases at J, with 13 bases between.

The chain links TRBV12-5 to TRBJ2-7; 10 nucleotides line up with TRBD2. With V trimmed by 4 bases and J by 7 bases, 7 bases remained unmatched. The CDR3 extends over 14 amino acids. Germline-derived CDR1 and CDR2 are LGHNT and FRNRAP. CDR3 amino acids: CASGYGTSAKEQYF. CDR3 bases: TGTGCTAGTGGTTACGGGACTAGCGCTAAAGAGCAGTACTTC.

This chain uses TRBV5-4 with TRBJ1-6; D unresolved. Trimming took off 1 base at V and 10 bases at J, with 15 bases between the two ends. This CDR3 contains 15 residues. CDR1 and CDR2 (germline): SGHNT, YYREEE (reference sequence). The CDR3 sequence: CASSLRVRGDSPLHF. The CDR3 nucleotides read TGTGCCAGCAGCTTGAGGGTGCGGGGAGACTCACCCCTCCACTTT.

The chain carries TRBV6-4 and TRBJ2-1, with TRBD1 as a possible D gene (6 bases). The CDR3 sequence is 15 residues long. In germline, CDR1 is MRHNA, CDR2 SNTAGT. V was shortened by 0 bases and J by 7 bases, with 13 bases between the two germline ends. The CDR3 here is CASSDSSGVMNEQFF. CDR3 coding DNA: TGTGCCAGCAGTGACTCGTCAGGGGTGATGAATGAGCAGTTCTTC.

The CDR3 sequence: CASSPTHLAEDTQYF. DNA for the CDR3: TGTGCCAGCAGCCCCACCCACCTAGCGGAAGATACGCAGTATTTT. The chain links TRBV6-5 to TRBJ2-3; 7 bases line up with TRBD2. Germline CDR1 is MNHEY and CDR2 is SVGAGI. The CDR3 is made up of 15 amino acids. J was trimmed by 5 bases and V by 6 bases; bases with no gene match: 11.

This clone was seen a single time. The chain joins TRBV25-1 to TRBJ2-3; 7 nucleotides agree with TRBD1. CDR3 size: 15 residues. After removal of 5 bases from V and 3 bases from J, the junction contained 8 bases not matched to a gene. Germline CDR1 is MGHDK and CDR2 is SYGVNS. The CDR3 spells CASSSQDRITDTQYF. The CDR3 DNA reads TGTGCCAGCAGTAGCCAGGACAGGATAACAGATACGCAGTATTTT.

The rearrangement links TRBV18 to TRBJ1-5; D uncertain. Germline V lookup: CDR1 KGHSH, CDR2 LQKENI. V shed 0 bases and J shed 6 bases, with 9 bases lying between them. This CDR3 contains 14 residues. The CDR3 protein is CASSPPSRSQPQHF. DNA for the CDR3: TGTGCCAGCTCACCACCGTCGAGGTCTCAGCCCCAGCATTTT.

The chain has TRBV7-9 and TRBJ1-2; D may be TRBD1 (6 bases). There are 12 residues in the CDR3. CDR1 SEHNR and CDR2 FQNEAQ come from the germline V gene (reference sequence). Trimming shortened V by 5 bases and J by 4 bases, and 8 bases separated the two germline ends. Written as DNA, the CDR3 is TGTGCCAGCAGCCAGGACAGCTATGGCTACACCTTC. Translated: CASSQDSYGYTF.

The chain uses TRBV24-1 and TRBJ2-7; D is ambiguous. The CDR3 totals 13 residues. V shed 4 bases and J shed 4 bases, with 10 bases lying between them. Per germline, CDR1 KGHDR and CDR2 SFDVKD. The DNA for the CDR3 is TGTGCCACCAGTGACGTCCGTACATACGAGCAGTACTTC. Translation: CATSDVRTYEQYF.

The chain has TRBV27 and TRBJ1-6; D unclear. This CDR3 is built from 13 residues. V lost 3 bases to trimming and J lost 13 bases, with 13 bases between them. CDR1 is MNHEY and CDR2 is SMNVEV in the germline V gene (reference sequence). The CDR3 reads CASSLAGSEPLHF. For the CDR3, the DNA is TGTGCCAGCAGTTTGGCAGGCTCTGAGCCCCTCCACTTT.

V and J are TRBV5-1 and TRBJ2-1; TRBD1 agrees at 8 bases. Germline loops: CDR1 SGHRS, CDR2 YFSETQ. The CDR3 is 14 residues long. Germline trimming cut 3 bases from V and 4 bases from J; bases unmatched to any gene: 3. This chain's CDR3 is CASSSDRGYNEQFF. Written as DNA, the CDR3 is TGCGCCAGCAGCTCAGACAGGGGATACAATGAGCAGTTCTTC.

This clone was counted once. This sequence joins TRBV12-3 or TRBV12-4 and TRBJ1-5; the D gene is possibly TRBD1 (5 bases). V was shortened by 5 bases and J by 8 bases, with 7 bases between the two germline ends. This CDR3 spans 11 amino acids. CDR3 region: CASSPGEPQHF. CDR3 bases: TGTGCCAGCAGTCCGGGGGAGCCCCAGCATTTT.

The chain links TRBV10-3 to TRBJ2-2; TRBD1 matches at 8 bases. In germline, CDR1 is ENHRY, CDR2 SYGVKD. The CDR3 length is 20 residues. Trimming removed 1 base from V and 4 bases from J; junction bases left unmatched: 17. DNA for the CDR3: TGTGCCATCAGTGAGTTGTTGCTTAACAGGGGGGAGAAGATCACCGGGGAGCTGTTTTTT. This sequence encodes CAISELLLNRGEKITGELFF.

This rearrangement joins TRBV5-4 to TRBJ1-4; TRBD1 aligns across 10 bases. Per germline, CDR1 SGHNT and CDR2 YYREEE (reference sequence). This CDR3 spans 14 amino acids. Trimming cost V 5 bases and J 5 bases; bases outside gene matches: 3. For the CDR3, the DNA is TGTGCCAGCAGGGCGGGACAGGGGAATGAAAAACTGTTTTTT. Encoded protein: CASRAGQGNEKLFF. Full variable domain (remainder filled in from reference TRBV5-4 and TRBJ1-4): ETGVTQSPTHLIKTRGQQVTLRCSSQSGHNTVSWYQQALGQGPQFIFQYYREEENGRGNFPPRFSGLQFPNYSSELNVNALELDDSALYLCASRAGQGNEKLFFGSGTQLSVL.

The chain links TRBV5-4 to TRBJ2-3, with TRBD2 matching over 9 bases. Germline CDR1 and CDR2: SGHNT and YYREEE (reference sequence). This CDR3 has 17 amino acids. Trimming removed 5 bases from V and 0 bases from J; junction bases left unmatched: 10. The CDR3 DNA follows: TGTGCCAGCAGTTCACCTCAGCGGGGGGCTAGCACAGATACGCAGTATTTT. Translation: CASSSPQRGASTDTQYF.

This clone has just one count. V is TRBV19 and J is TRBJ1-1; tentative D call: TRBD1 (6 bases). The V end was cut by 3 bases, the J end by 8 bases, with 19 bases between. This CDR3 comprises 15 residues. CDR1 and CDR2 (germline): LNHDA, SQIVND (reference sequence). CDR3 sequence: CASSIYARTAGEAFF. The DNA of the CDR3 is TGTGCCAGTAGTATTTATGCCAGGACAGCCGGGGAAGCTTTCTTT.

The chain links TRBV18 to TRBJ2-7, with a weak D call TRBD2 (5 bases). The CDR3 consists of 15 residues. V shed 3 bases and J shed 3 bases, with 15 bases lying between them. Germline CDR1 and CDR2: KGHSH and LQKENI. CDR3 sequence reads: CASSPFEGRIYEQYF. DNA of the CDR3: TGTGCCAGCTCACCTTTCGAGGGAAGAATCTACGAGCAGTACTTC.

CDR3 in DNA: TGTGCCTGGAGTGTAACACGTGGAAACACCATATATTTT. It specifies CAWSVTRGNTIYF. This rearrangement joins TRBV30 to TRBJ1-3; D remains unclear. The CDR3 covers 13 residues. Germline values: CDR1 GTSNPN, CDR2 SVGIG (reference sequence). The V gene lost 0 bases and the J gene lost 3 bases, with 6 bases spanning the gap.

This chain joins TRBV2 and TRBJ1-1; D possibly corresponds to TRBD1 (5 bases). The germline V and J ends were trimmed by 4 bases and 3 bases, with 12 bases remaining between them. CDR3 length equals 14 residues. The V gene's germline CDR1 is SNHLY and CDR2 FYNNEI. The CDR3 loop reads CASSGTTPDTEAFF. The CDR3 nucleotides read TGTGCCAGCAGTGGGACAACCCCAGACACTGAAGCTTTCTTT. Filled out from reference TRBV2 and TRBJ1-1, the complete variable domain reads EPEVTQTPSHQVTQMGQEVILRCVPISNHLYFYWYRQILGQKVEFLVSFYNNEISEKSEIFDDQFSVERPDGSNFTLKIRSTKLEDSAMYFCASSGTTPDTEAFFGQGTRLTVV.

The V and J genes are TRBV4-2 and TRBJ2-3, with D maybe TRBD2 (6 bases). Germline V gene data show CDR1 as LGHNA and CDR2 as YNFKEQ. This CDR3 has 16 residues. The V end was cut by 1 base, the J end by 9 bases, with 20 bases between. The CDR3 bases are TGTGCCAGCAGCCAAGTCCAGGGACTCGAACGAGGGACGCAGTATTTT. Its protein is CASSQVQGLERGTQYF.

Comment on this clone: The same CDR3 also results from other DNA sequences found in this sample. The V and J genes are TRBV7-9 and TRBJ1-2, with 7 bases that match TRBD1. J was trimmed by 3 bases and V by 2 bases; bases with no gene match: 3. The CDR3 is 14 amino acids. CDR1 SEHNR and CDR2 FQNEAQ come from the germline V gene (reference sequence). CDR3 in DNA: TGTGCCAGCAGCTTAAACAGGGGTGACTATGGCTACACCTTC. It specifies CASSLNRGDYGYTF.

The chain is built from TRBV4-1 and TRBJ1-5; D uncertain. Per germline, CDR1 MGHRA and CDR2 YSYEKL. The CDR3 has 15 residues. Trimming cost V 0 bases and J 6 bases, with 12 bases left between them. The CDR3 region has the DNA TGCGCCAGCAGCCAAGATCACGGGGATCGTCAGCCCCAGCATTTT. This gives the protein CASSQDHGDRQPQHF.

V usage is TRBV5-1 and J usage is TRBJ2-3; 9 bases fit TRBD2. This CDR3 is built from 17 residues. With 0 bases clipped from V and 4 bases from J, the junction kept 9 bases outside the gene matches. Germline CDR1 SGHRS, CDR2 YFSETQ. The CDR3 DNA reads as TGCGCCAGCAGCTTGGAGAGGCGGGGGGGTACGGCAGATACGCAGTATTTT. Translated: CASSLERRGGTADTQYF.

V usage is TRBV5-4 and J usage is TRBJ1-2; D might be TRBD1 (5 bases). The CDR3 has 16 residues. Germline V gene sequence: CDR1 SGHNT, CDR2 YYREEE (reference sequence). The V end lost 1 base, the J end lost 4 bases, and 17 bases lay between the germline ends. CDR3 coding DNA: TGTGCCAGCAGCTTGATAGGGCAGGAGGGGTTCTATGGCTACACCTTC. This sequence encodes CASSLIGQEGFYGYTF.

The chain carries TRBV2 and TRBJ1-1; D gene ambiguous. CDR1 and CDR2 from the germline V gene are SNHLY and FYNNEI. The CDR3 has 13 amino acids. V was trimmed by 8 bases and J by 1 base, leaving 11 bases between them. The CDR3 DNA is TGTGCCAGCGGCATACAAGAGAACACTGAAGCTTTCTTT. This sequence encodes CASGIQENTEAFF. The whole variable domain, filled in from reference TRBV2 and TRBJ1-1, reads EPEVTQTPSHQVTQMGQEVILRCVPISNHLYFYWYRQILGQKVEFLVSFYNNEISEKSEIFDDQFSVERPDGSNFTLKIRSTKLEDSAMYFCASGIQENTEAFFGQGTRLTVV.

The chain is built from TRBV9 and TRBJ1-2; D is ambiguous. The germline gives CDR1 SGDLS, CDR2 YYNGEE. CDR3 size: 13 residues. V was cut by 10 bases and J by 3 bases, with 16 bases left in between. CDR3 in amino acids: CASGIGSYYGYTF. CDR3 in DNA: TGTGCCTCCGGGATAGGGTCTTACTATGGCTACACCTTC.